The 2 T cell receptor beta chains below were found in one sample sequenced in a study of post-analysis software for immune sequencing data. Study-wide points: Patients showed TRBV5-6, TRBV5-1 and TRBV20-1 among five TRBV segments more frequent than in controls.

Unique molecular identifiers featured in each of the TCR beta cDNA libraries. TCRdb fed the PCR reads into MiXCR, producing one record per CDR3 protein. The profile shows roughly 650,000 distinct CDR3 sequences, roughly three fifths of them singletons. For these receptors, no antigen is known. Sequenced: blood. Receptors were obtained from a girl aged 2-15 years with multiple sclerosis.

As DNA, the CDR3 is TGTGCCAGCAGCTCCTGGACTACAGATACGCAGTATTTT. This codes for CASSSWTTDTQYF. The chain employs TRBV7-9 and TRBJ2-3, with D possibly matching TRBD2 (5 bases). V lost 4 bases and J lost 3, with 8 bases in between. Looked up from germline, CDR1 is SEHNR and CDR2 is FQNEAQ (reference sequence). This CDR3 region has 13 residues.

This clonotype showed up just a few times. The chain combines TRBV7-2 with TRBJ2-1, with 10 positions matching TRBD2. Germline V CDR1 and CDR2: SGHTA, FQGNSA. The CDR3 covers 18 residues. Trimming cost V 5 bases and J 3 bases; bases outside gene matches: 13. The CDR3 region is CASSNPGTSVSRYNEQFF. DNA for the CDR3: TGTGCCAGCAGCAATCCCGGGACTAGCGTCTCGCGCTACAATGAGCAGTTCTTC.